This T cell receptor (beta chain) is from a study of blood T cell repertoires in COVID-19. Study as a whole: The origin of the acute and convalescent COVID-19 samples was the United States, Italy and Spain. From T cells, B-cell-depleted T cells, or PBMCs came the material, which was cDNA or gDNA.

As handled by the study authors: Estimation of nucleated cell counts was performed using reference gene primer amplification. This table comes from immunoSEQ multiplex PCR, and its TCRdb copy is limited to in-frame clones, with some not included. V, J and clone size are taken as reported in that table, and D and trimming were inferred from the DNA itself. The table lists 65,000 to 85,000 clones, around 90% of them singletons. The CDR3 totals 16 residues. CDR1 SGDLS and CDR2 YYNGEE come from the germline V gene. The V gene end was trimmed by 5 bases and the J gene end by 5 bases; junction bases not matched to a gene: 11.

The V gene is TRBV9, the J gene TRBJ2-3; TRBD1 aligns across 10 bases. The sequence came from a human donor in a cohort sampled during active COVID-19. Sequencing input: peripheral blood. The CDR3 DNA sequence: TGTGCCAGCAGTATACGCGCCGGGACAGGGGAAGATACGCAGTATTTT. It translates to CASSIRAGTGEDTQYF.